A selection of T cell receptor beta chains follows, all from one sample in a study of sequential checkpoint blockade in melanoma. The method was immunoSEQ multiplex PCR; TCRdb's version includes in-frame clones alone and lacks a portion of them. Of roughly 12,000 clones listed, approximately 79% are singletons. The sample here was CD8+ T cells sorted from blood (inferred from file names), taken from a patient given nivolumab and ipilimumab in sequence. The receptors here all came from a human donor with melanoma. CDR3s include the opening cysteine and the closing phenylalanine or tryptophan. The order of the fields is J gene, clone size, V gene, D gene, CDR3 protein, CDR3 DNA. D genes are given only for firm matches. Rows give clone size only sometimes, using once, few, many, or a class for an expanded clone.

>TRBJ1-1|.|TRBV5-1|TRBD1
CASSYRTGDRTEAFF
TGCGCCAGCAGCTATAGGACAGGGGATCGAACTGAAGCTTTCTTT
>TRBJ2-3|.|TRBV6-6|TRBD1
CASSFGQGEYTQYF
TGTGCCAGCAGTTTCGGACAGGGAGAGTATACGCAGTATTTT
>TRBJ2-7|.|TRBV5-6|.
CASSPRRRTDYEQYF
TGTGCCAGCAGCCCCCGGAGGAGGACCGATTACGAGCAGTACTTC
>TRBJ2-4|.|TRBV27|TRBD2
CASSFVAGAGNIQYF
TGTGCCAGCAGTTTCGTAGCGGGGGCGGGGAACATTCAGTACTTC
>TRBJ2-7|.|TRBV27|.
CASSPPAQASSYEQYF
TGTGCCAGCAGTCCCCCCGCGCAGGCCAGCTCCTACGAGCAGTACTTC
>TRBJ1-2|once|TRBV28|.
CASSSTAGYGYTF
TGTGCCAGCAGTTCGACGGCGGGCTATGGCTACACCTTC
>TRBJ2-7|.|TRBV5-4|.
CASSLHRDPYEQYF
TGTGCCAGCAGCTTGCACCGGGATCCCTACGAGCAGTACTTC
>TRBJ2-3|.|TRBV9|TRBD1
CASSVTGQGTDTQYF
TGTGCCAGCAGCGTAACGGGACAGGGGACAGATACGCAGTATTTT
>TRBJ2-7|.|TRBV2|TRBD1
CASQHRGPSYEQYF
TGTGCCAGCCAACACAGGGGACCCTCCTACGAGCAGTACTTC
>TRBJ2-4|.|TRBV9|TRBD2
CASSPSGGDIQYF
TGTGCCAGCAGCCCTTCGGGAGGGGACATTCAGTACTTC
>TRBJ2-7|.|TRBV13|TRBD1
CASSGTGQEHEQYF
TGTGCCAGCAGCGGTACTGGACAGGAACACGAGCAGTACTTC
>TRBJ1-2|once|TRBV9|TRBD1
CASSGGQGASSNYGYTF
TGTGCCAGCAGCGGGGGACAGGGGGCATCTTCCAACTATGGCTACACCTTC
>TRBJ1-2|.|TRBV4-3|.
CASSQELRHYGYTF
TGCGCCAGCAGCCAAGAACTGAGGCACTATGGCTACACCTTC
>TRBJ2-7|.|TRBV11-2|.
CASSSLDGYEQYF
TGTGCCAGCAGCTCCCTAGACGGATACGAGCAGTACTTC
>TRBJ2-3|.|TRBV21-1|.
CASSKGPGTGDPDTQYF
TGTGCCAGCAGCAAAGGCCCGGGGACAGGGGATCCAGATACGCAGTATTTT
>TRBJ1-5|.|TRBV4-3|TRBD1
CASSQGTGDQPQHF
TGCGCCAGCAGCCAAGGGACAGGGGACCAGCCCCAGCATTTT
>TRBJ2-7|once|TRBV27|.
CASSLSARLEIHEQYF
TGTGCCAGCAGTTTGAGTGCGAGACTAGAGATCCACGAGCAGTACTTC
>TRBJ1-1|.|TRBV28|.
CASSIRDIDVMNTEAFF
TGTGCCAGCAGTATCCGGGACATAGACGTTATGAACACTGAAGCTTTCTTT
>TRBJ2-7|.|TRBV5-1|.
CASSLVGGQTYEQYF
TGCGCCAGCAGCTTGGTGGGTGGGCAGACCTACGAGCAGTACTTC
>TRBJ2-5|.|TRBV5-4|.
CASGGGGGNQETQYF
TGTGCCAGCGGGGGGGGCGGGGGAAACCAAGAGACCCAGTACTTC
>TRBJ1-4|.|TRBV28|.
CASSLLSADEKLFF
TGTGCCAGCAGTTTATTAAGCGCGGATGAAAAACTGTTTTTT
>TRBJ2-5|.|TRBV5-1|.
CASSLEGQIQETQYF
TGCGCCAGCAGCTTGGAGGGACAAATTCAAGAGACCCAGTACTTC
>TRBJ2-1|.|TRBV28|.
CASTQEGAGNEQFF
TGTGCCAGCACTCAGGAAGGTGCGGGCAATGAGCAGTTCTTC
>TRBJ2-5|.|TRBV9|.
CASSDGGGFQETQYF
TGTGCCAGCAGCGACGGTGGGGGGTTTCAAGAGACCCAGTACTTC
>TRBJ2-7|.|TRBV5-6|.
CASSRGFGEQYF
TGTGCCAGCAGCCGCGGTTTCGGCGAGCAGTACTTC
>TRBJ2-7|.|TRBV15|TRBD2
CATSSRGLAGDYEQYF
TGTGCCACCAGCAGCCGCGGACTAGCGGGGGACTACGAGCAGTACTTC
>TRBJ2-1|once|TRBV11-2|.
CASSLVAGDNEQFF
TGTGCCAGCAGCTTAGTGGCAGGGGATAATGAGCAGTTCTTC
>TRBJ2-2|few|TRBV13|TRBD2
CASSGAGDPNTGELFF
TGTGCCAGCAGCGGAGCGGGGGACCCGAACACCGGGGAGCTGTTTTTT
>TRBJ2-1|.|TRBV15|.
CATRRGGANEQFF
TGTGCCACCCGCCGTGGGGGCGCCAATGAGCAGTTCTTC
>TRBJ2-2|.|TRBV11-3|TRBD1
CASRNTRQGANTGELFF
TGTGCCAGCAGAAATACGAGACAGGGGGCCAACACCGGGGAGCTGTTTTTT